Given below is one T cell receptor (beta chain) in context. In germline, CDR1 is MNHEY, CDR2 SVGEGT. The trim removed 6 bases at V and 1 base at J, leaving 10 bases unmatched. The CDR3 consists of 16 residues. These data belong to a study of identical twins. Template switching, a step in the protocol, added a universal primer site, and cDNA carried unique molecular identifiers. Via MiXCR, TCRdb re-called the 5' RACE reads, giving one row per CDR3 protein. The sample consists of 500,000 to 600,000 distinct CDR3 sequences, 22% of them appearing once. These same records also appear under a second study, on T cells expressing NK-cell markers. According to that study: Eight donors were sequenced, of whom seven were HCMV-seropositive, while the remaining one was HCMV-seronegative.

The chain uses TRBV6-2 or TRBV6-3 and TRBJ2-3; TRBD2 aligns across 7 bases. The source of this sequence is a woman between 18 and 30 years old in good health. The sequenced sample consisted of CD4+ T cells sorted from blood. The CDR3 here is CASSTTSVRGTDTQYF. CDR3 nucleotide sequence: TGTGCCAGCAGCACCACTAGCGTAAGAGGCACAGATACGCAGTATTTT.